This T cell receptor beta chain was identified during a study of cytomegalovirus exposure and HLA in healthy donors. In the study overall: Most donors, around 81% of 350 to 450 genotyped, fell in the Caucasian-associated ancestry cluster. Study-wide findings and caveats: Cytomegalovirus association was assigned to 170 or so TCR beta chains.

With regard to this clone: Its specificity is unknown.

Germline CDR1 reads LNHDA; CDR2 reads SQIVND (reference sequence). V shed 6 bases and J shed 0 bases, with 12 bases lying between them. CDR3 length: 15 residues. PCR involved 60 Vbeta and 13 Jbeta primers. The protocol was immunoSEQ multiplex PCR, while the TCRdb copy is restricted to in-frame clones and leaves out a portion. The sample yields under 150,000 clones, approximately 80% seen once. The chain couples TRBV19 to TRBJ1-5; tentatively, D is TRBD1 (5 bases). The receptor was derived from a girl aged 2-15 years in good health and CMV-seronegative. Sequenced sample: PBMCs. The CDR3 loop is CASRKGSHSNQPQHF. The CDR3 nucleotides are TGTGCCAGTAGGAAGGGGTCCCATAGCAATCAGCCCCAGCATTTT.